Below are 12 T cell receptor beta chains sequenced from a single sample in a study of blood T cell repertoires in COVID-19. Clones were sequenced by immunoSEQ multiplex PCR, and TCRdb holds only the in-frame ones, with some missing. The sample lists over 200,000 clones; 75% to 90% were seen once. The sequenced sample consisted of peripheral blood. The receptor set was obtained from a young man with COVID-19, enrolled during active disease.

V gene TRBV6-6 combines with J gene TRBJ1-2, with D uncertain. The V gene lost 2 bases and the J gene lost 3 bases, with 13 bases spanning the gap. The CDR3 is made up of 15 amino acids. From germline, CDR1 is MNHNY and CDR2 SVGAGI (reference sequence). CDR3 in amino acids: CASSYPDLADYGYTF. The CDR3 DNA reads as TGTGCCAGCAGTTACCCCGACTTGGCGGACTATGGCTACACCTTC.

The gene calls are TRBV14 and TRBJ2-7; 8 nucleotides align to TRBD1. This CDR3 is built from 16 residues. The germline gives CDR1 SGHDN, CDR2 FVKESK. V gave up 2 bases and J gave up 6 bases; unmatched junction bases: 12. The CDR3, as DNA: TGTGCCAGCAGCCAAAACCCGGGACAGGATATCCTCGAGCAGTACTTC. Translation: CASSQNPGQDILEQYF.

The CDR3 sequence: CASSGKERALLDEQYF. The CDR3, as DNA: TGTGCCAGCAGCGGGAAAGAGAGGGCCTTATTGGACGAGCAGTACTTC. J is TRBJ2-7 and V is TRBV9, with D possibly TRBD2 on 5 matching bases. The germline V gene has CDR1 SGDLS and CDR2 YYNGEE. The CDR3 sequence is 16 residues long. V shed 3 bases and J shed 5 bases, with 21 bases lying between them.

The genes are TRBV28 and TRBJ1-3, with D unresolved. The CDR3 length is 14 residues. V was clipped by 5 bases and J by 4 bases, with 12 bases between them. CDR1 and CDR2 from the germline V gene are MDHEN and SYDVKM. The CDR3 sequence is CASSRSGGGNTIYF. The CDR3 bases are TGTGCCAGCAGTCGATCCGGAGGGGGAAACACCATATATTTT.

This sequence joins TRBV3-1 (or the pseudogene TRBV3-2) and TRBJ1-4; possibly TRBD1 for D (5 bases). Looked up from germline, CDR1 is LGHDT and CDR2 is YNNKEL (reference sequence). The V gene lost 2 bases and the J gene lost 7 bases, with 11 bases spanning the gap. The CDR3 contains 14 residues. CDR3 region: CASSQRGLGEKLFF. The DNA of the CDR3 is TGTGCCAGCAGCCAAAGGGGCCTGGGTGAAAAACTGTTTTTT.

CDR3 DNA sequence: TGTGCCAGCAGCTTAGAAAGGACAGACTCCTACGAGCAGTACTTC. This translates into CASSLERTDSYEQYF. This sequence joins TRBV7-2 and TRBJ2-7, with a weak D call TRBD1 (6 bases). V lost 1 base and J 0 bases, leaving 10 bases between the germline ends. This CDR3 comprises 15 residues. From germline, CDR1 is SGHTA and CDR2 FQGNSA.

CDR3 region: CATSPLNTEAFF. The CDR3, as DNA: TGTGCCACCAGCCCCTTGAACACTGAAGCTTTCTTT. The chain has TRBV15 and TRBJ1-1; D uncertain. V gave up 5 bases and J gave up 0 bases, with 4 bases separating them. The V gene's germline CDR1 is LNHNV and CDR2 YYDKDF (reference sequence). The length of the CDR3 is 12 residues.

The chain recombines TRBV4-3 with TRBJ1-1; possibly TRBD1 for D (5 bases). Germline CDR1 and CDR2: LGHNA and YSLEER. V gave up 0 bases and J gave up 4 bases, with 12 bases separating them. This CDR3 region has 15 residues. The CDR3 region has the DNA TGCGCCAGCAGCCAAGATAGGAGGGGCGCCACTGAAGCTTTCTTT. Encoded protein: CASSQDRRGATEAFF.

The sample holds one count of this clone. The rearrangement joins TRBV28 to TRBJ2-7; TRBD2 matches at 12 bases. CDR1 and CDR2 from the germline V gene are MDHEN and SYDVKM. The CDR3 runs to 15 residues. J gave up 12 bases and V 5 bases, and 14 bases lay outside the gene matches. The CDR3 nucleotides are TGTGCCAGCAGTCCCCACGGGACTAGCGGGCCAAGGGTGTACTTC. Its protein is CASSPHGTSGPRVYF.

The chain uses TRBV5-1 and TRBJ1-5; unclear D gene. V was trimmed by 4 bases and J by 4 bases, leaving 9 bases between them. The CDR3 is 13 amino acids. The germline gives CDR1 SGHRS, CDR2 YFSETQ. CDR3 loop: CASSRDGNQPQHF. The CDR3 DNA is TGCGCCAGCAGCAGAGACGGGAATCAGCCCCAGCATTTT.

The CDR3 DNA is TGTGCCACCAGCAGAGATTTAAGGGACAGGGGATCCTACGAGCAGTACTTC. This codes for CATSRDLRDRGSYEQYF. This chain joins TRBV15 and TRBJ2-7; 10 bases agree with TRBD1. V trimming: 0 bases; J trimming: 1 base; junction bases outside the gene matches: 6. From germline, CDR1 is LNHNV and CDR2 YYDKDF (reference sequence). The CDR3 has 17 residues.

The rearrangement joins TRBV5-1 to TRBJ2-1; 7 bases match TRBD2. This CDR3 spans 14 amino acids. Germline assignment: CDR1 SGHRS and CDR2 YFSETQ. Trimming at V came to 8 bases and at J to 7 bases, leaving 12 bases not matched to a gene. DNA of the CDR3: TGCGCCAGTACCCCTTGGGCTAGCGGTAATGAGCAGTTCTTC. Translation: CASTPWASGNEQFF.